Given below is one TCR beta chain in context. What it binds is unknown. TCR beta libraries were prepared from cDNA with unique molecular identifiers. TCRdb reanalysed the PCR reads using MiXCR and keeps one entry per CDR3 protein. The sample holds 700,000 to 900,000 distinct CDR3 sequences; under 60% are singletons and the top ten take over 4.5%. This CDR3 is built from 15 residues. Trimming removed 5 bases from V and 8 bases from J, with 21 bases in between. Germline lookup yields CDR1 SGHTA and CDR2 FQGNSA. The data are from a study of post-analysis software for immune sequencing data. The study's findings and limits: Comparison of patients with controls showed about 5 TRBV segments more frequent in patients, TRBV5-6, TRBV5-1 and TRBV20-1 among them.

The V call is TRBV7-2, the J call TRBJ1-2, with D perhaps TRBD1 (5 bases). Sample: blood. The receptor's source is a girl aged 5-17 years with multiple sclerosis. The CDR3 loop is CASSPNSGAGSGYTF. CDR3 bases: TGTGCCAGCAGCCCGAATAGTGGGGCGGGGTCCGGCTACACCTTC.